This T cell receptor (beta chain) stems from a study of blood T cell repertoires in COVID-19. V lost 7 bases, J lost 2 bases, and 15 bases lay in between. The CDR3 spans 14 residues. Looked up from germline, CDR1 is SQVTM and CDR2 is ANQGSEA. As handled by the study authors: From reference gene primer amplification, estimates of nucleated cell counts were derived. TCRdb's table, derived via immunoSEQ multiplex PCR, lists solely in-frame clones and lacks some. V, J and clone size are taken as reported in that table, and D and trimming were inferred from the DNA itself. The data contain under 250,000 clones, 92% of them singletons.

The sequenced sample was peripheral blood. The receptor's source is a man between 60 and 70 years old with COVID-19, enrolled during active disease. This chain joins TRBV29-1 and TRBJ1-5; a possible D gene is TRBD1 (5 bases). CDR3 nucleotide sequence: TGCAGCGCTGCCTCGGGGGTCGGCAATCAGCCCCAGCATTTT. Translation: CSAASGVGNQPQHF.